This T cell receptor beta chain was sequenced during a study of shared clonotypes between healthy human individuals. Germline CDR1 reads MNHNS; CDR2 reads SASEGT. J gave up 6 bases and V 2 bases, and 6 bases lay outside the gene matches. The CDR3 contains 15 residues. In the authors' methods: From ImmunoSEQ came sequences covering only the junction and carrying no quality scores, so filtering differed. Generated by immunoSEQ multiplex PCR, the TCRdb table keeps only in-frame clones and is missing some. That table furnishes V, J and clone size, whereas the DNA furnished D and trimming. The sample holds about 2.3 million clones; 92% are singletons and the top ten take 0.37%.

The sequence was collected from a man younger than 35 in good health. Some clones in this sample may be carry-over from other donors' samples. V and J are TRBV6-1 and TRBJ1-4, with 7 nucleotides matching TRBD1. Material for sequencing was naive CD4+ T cells from PBMCs. This sample's subset: CD45RA+ positively selected. This chain's CDR3 is CASSEKGARDEKLFF. CDR3 DNA: TGTGCCAGCAGTGAAAAGGGGGCAAGAGATGAAAAACTGTTTTTT.